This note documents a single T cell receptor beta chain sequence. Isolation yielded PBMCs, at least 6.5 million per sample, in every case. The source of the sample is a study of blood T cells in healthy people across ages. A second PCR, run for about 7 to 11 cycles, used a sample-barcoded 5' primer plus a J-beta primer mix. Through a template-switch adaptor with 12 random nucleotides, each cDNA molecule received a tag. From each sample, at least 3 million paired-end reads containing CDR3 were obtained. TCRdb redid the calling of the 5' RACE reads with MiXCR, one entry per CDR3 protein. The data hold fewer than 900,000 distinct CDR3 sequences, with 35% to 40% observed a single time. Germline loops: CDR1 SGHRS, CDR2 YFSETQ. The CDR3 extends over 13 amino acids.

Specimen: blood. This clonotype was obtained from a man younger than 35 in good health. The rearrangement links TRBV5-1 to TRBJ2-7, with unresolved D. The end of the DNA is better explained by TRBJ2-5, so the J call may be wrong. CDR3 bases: TGCGCCAGCAGCTTATCGATCCATGAGACCCAGTACTTC. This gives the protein CASSLSIHETQYF.